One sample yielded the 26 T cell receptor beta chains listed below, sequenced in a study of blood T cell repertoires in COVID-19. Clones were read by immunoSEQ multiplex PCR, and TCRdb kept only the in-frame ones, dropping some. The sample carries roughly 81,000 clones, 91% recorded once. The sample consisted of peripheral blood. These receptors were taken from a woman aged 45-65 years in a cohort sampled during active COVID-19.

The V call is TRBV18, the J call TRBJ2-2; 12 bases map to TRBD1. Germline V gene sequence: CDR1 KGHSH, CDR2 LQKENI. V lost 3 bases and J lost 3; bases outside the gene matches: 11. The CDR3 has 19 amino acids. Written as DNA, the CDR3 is TGTGCCAGCTCACCCGGGACAGGGGGCGCCGGTAGAGACACCGGGGAGCTGTTTTTT. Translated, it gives CASSPGTGGAGRDTGELFF.

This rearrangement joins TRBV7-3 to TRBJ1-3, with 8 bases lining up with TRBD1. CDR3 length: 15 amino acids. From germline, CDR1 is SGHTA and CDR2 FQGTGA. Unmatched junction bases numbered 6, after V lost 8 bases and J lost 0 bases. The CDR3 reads CASRQGPSSGNTIYF. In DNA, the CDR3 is TGTGCCAGCCGACAGGGGCCTAGCTCTGGAAACACCATATATTTT.

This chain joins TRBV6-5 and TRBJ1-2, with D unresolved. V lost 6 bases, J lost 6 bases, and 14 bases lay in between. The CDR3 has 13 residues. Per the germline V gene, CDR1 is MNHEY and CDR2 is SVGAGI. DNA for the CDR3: TGTGCCAGCAGCCCCTACAGACCTGATGGCTACACCTTC. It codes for CASSPYRPDGYTF.

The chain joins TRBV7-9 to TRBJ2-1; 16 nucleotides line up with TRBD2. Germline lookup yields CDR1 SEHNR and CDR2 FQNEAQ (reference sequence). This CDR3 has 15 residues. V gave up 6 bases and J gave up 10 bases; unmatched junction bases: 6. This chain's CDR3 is CASRPPGLAGGEQFF. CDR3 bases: TGTGCCAGCAGACCCCCGGGACTAGCGGGAGGGGAGCAGTTCTTC.

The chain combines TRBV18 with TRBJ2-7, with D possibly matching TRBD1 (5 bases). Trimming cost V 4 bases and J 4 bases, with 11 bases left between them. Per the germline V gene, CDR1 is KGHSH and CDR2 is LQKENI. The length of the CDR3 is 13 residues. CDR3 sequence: CASSRAGAYEQYF. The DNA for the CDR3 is TGTGCCAGCTCACGGGCTGGGGCGTACGAGCAGTACTTC.

CDR3 DNA: TGTGCCAGAAGTTGTAAGGGAGGGGAAAAACTGTTTTTT. It codes for CARSCKGGEKLFF. The chain joins TRBV5-3 to TRBJ1-4; D call uncertain. TRBV5-3 is recorded as an ORF, its role being uncertain. V gave up 5 bases and J gave up 8 bases, with 13 bases separating them. The CDR3 is 13 amino acids.

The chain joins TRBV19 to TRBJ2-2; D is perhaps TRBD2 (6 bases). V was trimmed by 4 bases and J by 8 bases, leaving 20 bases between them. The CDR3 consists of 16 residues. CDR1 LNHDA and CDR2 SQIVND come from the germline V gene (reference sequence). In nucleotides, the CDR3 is TGTGCCAGTAGTACGTTCCTCGGGAGCCCAGGAGGGGAGCTGTTTTTT. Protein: CASSTFLGSPGGELFF.

The CDR3 here is CATKKGLDSYEQYF. DNA of the CDR3: TGTGCCACCAAAAAAGGACTGGATTCCTACGAGCAGTACTTC. The chain combines TRBV15 with TRBJ2-7, with D possibly being TRBD2 (5 bases). The ends were cut back, 7 bases at V and 1 base at J, with 14 bases in the middle. The CDR3 has 14 residues. The germline CDR1 and CDR2 sequences are LNHNV and YYDKDF (reference sequence).

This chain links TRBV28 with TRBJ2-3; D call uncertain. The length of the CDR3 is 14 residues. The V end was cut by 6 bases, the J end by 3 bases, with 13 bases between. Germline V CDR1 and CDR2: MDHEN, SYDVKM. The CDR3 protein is CASSRTRMTDTQYF. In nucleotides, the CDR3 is TGTGCCAGCAGCAGAACCAGGATGACAGATACGCAGTATTTT.

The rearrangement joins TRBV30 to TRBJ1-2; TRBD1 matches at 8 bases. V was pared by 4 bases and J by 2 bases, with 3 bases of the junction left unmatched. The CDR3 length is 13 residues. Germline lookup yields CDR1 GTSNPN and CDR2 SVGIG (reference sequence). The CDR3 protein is CAWTQGANYGYTF. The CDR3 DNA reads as TGTGCCTGGACCCAGGGGGCGAACTATGGCTACACCTTC. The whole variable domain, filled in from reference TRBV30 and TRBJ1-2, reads SQTIHQWPATLVQPVGSPLSLECTVEGTSNPNLYWYRQAAGRGLQLLFYSVGIGQISSEVPQNLSASRPQDRQFILSSKKLLLSDSGFYLCAWTQGANYGYTFGSGTRLTVV.

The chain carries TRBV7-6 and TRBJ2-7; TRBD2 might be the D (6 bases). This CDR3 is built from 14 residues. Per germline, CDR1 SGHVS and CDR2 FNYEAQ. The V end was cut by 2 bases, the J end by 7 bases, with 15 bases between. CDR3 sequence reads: CASSLYGGMGEQYF. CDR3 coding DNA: TGTGCCAGCAGCTTATATGGCGGGATGGGGGAGCAGTACTTC.

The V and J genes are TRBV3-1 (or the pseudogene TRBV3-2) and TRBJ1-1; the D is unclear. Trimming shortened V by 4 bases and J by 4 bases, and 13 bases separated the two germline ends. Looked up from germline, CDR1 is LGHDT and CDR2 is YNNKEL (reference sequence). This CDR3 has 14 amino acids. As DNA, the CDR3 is TGTGCCAGCAGCCCCTGGAGAGCCGGCACTGAAGCTTTCTTT. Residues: CASSPWRAGTEAFF.

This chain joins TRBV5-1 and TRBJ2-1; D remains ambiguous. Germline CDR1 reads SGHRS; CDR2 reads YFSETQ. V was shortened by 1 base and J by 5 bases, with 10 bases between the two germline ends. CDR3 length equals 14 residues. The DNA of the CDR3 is TGCGCCAGCAGCTTGTCGGTTCAGGACAATGAGCAGTTCTTC. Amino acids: CASSLSVQDNEQFF.

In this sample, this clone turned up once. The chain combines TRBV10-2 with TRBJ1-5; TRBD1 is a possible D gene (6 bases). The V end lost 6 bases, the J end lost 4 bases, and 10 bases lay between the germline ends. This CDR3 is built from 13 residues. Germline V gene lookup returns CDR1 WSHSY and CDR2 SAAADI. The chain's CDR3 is CASSGQLNQPQHF. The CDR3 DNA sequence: TGCGCCAGCAGCGGACAGTTAAATCAGCCCCAGCATTTT.

The CDR3 sequence: CAWGVNPGGNTIYF. The CDR3 DNA follows: TGTGCCTGGGGGGTTAACCCGGGGGGAAACACCATATATTTT. V gene TRBV30 combines with J gene TRBJ1-3, with D hard to call. V was cut by 5 bases and J by 4 bases, with 15 bases left in between. CDR3 length: 14 residues. CDR1 and CDR2 from the germline V gene are GTSNPN and SVGIG (reference sequence).

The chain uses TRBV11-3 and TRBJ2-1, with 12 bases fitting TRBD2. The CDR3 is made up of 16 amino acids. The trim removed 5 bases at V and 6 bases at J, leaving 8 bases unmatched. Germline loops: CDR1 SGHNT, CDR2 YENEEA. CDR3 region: CASSIPSGRETNEQFF. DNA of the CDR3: TGTGCCAGCAGCATCCCTAGCGGGAGGGAAACCAATGAGCAGTTCTTC.

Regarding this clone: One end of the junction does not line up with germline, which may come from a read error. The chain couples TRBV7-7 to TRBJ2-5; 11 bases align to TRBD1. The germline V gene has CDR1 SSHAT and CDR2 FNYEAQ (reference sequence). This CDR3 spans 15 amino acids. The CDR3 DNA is TGTGCTAGCAGCTCCGGACAGGGGGCTGGGGAGACCCAGTACTTC. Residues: CASSSGQGAGETQYF.

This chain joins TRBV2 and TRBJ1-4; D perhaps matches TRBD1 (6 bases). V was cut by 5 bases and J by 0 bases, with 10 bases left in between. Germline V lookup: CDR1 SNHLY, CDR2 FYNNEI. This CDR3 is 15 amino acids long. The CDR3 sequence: CASSYQGTTNEKLFF. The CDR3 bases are TGTGCCAGCAGTTACCAGGGGACAACTAATGAAAAACTGTTTTTT.

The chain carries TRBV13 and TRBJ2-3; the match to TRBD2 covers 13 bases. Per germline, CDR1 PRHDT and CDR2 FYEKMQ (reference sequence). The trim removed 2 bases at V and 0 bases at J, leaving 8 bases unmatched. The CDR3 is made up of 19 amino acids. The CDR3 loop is CASSLMTSGRLTSTDTQYF. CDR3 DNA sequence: TGTGCCAGCAGCTTAATGACTAGCGGGAGGTTGACTAGCACAGATACGCAGTATTTT.

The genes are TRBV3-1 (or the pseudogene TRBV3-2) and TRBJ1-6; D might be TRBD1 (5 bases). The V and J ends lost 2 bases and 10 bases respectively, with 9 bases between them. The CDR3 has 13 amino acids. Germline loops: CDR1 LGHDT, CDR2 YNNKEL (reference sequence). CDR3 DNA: TGTGCCAGCAGCCAACAAGGGGAATCACCCCTCCACTTT. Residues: CASSQQGESPLHF.

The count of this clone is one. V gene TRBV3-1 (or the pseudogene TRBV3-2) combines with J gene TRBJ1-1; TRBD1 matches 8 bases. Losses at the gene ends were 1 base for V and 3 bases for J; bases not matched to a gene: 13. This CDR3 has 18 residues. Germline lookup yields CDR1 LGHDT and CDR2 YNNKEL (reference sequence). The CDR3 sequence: CASSQVAGGALRDTEAFF. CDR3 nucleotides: TGTGCCAGCAGCCAAGTTGCAGGGGGCGCGTTAAGGGACACTGAAGCTTTCTTT.

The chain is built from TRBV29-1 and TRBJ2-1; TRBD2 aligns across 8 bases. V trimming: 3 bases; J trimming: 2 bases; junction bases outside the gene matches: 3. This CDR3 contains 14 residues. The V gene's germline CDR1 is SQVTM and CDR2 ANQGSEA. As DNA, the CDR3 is TGCAGCGTTGACAGGCGGGGGGCCTACAATGAGCAGTTCTTC. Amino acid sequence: CSVDRRGAYNEQFF.

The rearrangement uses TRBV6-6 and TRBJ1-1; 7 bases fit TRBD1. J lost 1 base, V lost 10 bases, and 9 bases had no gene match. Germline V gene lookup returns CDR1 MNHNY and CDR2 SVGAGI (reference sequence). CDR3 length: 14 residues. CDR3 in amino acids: CATSPGQKNTEAFF. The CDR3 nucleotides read TGTGCCACTTCACCGGGACAGAAGAACACTGAAGCTTTCTTT.

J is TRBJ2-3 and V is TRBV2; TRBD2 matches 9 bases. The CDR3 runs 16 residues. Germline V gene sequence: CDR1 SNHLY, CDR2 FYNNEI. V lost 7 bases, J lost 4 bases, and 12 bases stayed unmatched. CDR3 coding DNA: TGTGCCAGCATCCTGGGCGTAGCGGGGGCGGCAGATACGCAGTATTTT. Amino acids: CASILGVAGAADTQYF.

CDR3 protein: CASSGPGLGYNEQFF. CDR3 coding DNA: TGTGCCAGCAGTGGTCCGGGACTGGGATACAATGAGCAGTTCTTC. This chain links TRBV2 with TRBJ2-1, with a tentative D call TRBD2 (6 bases). Per germline, CDR1 SNHLY and CDR2 FYNNEI. The CDR3 loop spans 15 amino acids. Deletions cut 4 bases from V and 4 bases from J, with 14 bases between. Filled out from reference TRBV2 and TRBJ2-1, the complete variable domain reads EPEVTQTPSHQVTQMGQEVILRCVPISNHLYFYWYRQILGQKVEFLVSFYNNEISEKSEIFDDQFSVERPDGSNFTLKIRSTKLEDSAMYFCASSGPGLGYNEQFFGPGTRLTVL.

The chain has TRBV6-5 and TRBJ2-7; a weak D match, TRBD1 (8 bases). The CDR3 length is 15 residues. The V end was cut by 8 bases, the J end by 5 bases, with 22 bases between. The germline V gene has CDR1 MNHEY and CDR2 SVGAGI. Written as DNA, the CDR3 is TGTGCCAGCTTACGAAGCGGGACAGGAGCCAACGAGCAGTACTTC. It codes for CASLRSGTGANEQYF.